These T cell receptor beta chains were read from a single sample in a study of cytotoxic CD8 clonotypes in ibrutinib-treated CLL. Only in-frame clones appear in the TCRdb table, and some are missing; sequencing was by immunoSEQ multiplex PCR. The sample lists approximately 23,000 clones, about three quarters occurring once. The input for sequencing was PBMCs, taken before ibrutinib treatment. These receptors came from a human donor with chronic lymphocytic leukemia. Both conserved end residues are part of each CDR3. D genes are given only for firm matches. Part of the rows lack a size; the others show once, few, many or a class for expanded clones.

TRBD1	NA	TRBV25-1	TRBJ2-1	CASREVGTGTYEQFF	TGTGCCAGCAGGGAGGTAGGGACAGGGACCTATGAGCAGTTCTTC
NA	NA	TRBV2	TRBJ2-7	CASSVMRSVDSYEQYF	TGTGCCAGCAGTGTGATGCGCTCCGTCGACTCCTACGAGCAGTACTTC
TRBD2	NA	TRBV7-8	TRBJ2-1	CASSSVQLADTSYNEQFF	TGTGCCAGCAGCTCCGTACAGCTAGCGGATACCTCCTACAATGAGCAGTTCTTC
NA	NA	TRBV28	TRBJ2-7	CASSLWPGAGNYEQYF	TGTGCCAGCAGTTTATGGCCAGGGGCGGGTAACTACGAGCAGTACTTC
TRBD1	NA	TRBV5-1	TRBJ2-3	CASSLQGVNTDTQYF	TGCGCCAGCAGCTTACAGGGGGTAAACACAGATACGCAGTATTTT
NA	NA	TRBV7-8	TRBJ1-5	CASSLETGNQPQHF	TGTGCCAGCAGCTTAGAAACGGGCAATCAGCCCCAGCATTTT
NA	few	TRBV5-5	TRBJ1-4	CASSLGSGADRGKLFF	TGTGCCAGCAGCTTGGGTTCAGGGGCGGATCGCGGAAAACTGTTTTTT
TRBD1	NA	TRBV19	TRBJ1-5	CASSKLGQGIRKQPQHF	TGTGCCAGTAGTAAACTTGGACAGGGGATTCGGAAACAGCCCCAGCATTTT
NA	NA	TRBV28	TRBJ2-6	CASSYPQGKANVLTF	TGTGCCAGCAGCTATCCCCAAGGGAAGGCCAACGTCCTGACTTTC
TRBD1	NA	TRBV28	TRBJ1-1	CASSPGQGNTEAFF	TGTGCCAGCAGCCCTGGACAGGGGAACACTGAAGCTTTCTTT
NA	NA	TRBV30	TRBJ1-1	CAWSVGVMNTEAFF	TGTGCCTGGAGTGTAGGGGTCATGAACACTGAAGCTTTCTTT
NA	NA	TRBV5-6	TRBJ2-1	CASSLMGETNEQFF	TGTGCCAGCAGCTTGATGGGAGAAACAAATGAGCAGTTCTTC
NA	NA	TRBV19	TRBJ2-5	CASSIAGLKETQYF	TGTGCCAGTAGTATCGCAGGGTTGAAAGAGACCCAGTACTTC
TRBD1	NA	TRBV30	TRBJ1-2	CAWSRGQGGINYGYTF	TGTGCCTGGAGTCGGGGACAGGGGGGGATTAACTATGGCTACACCTTC
TRBD2	once	TRBV9	TRBJ2-3	CASTGGSGRAGGDTQYF	TGTGCCAGCACCGGAGGGAGCGGGAGGGCCGGGGGAGATACGCAGTATTTT
TRBD1	NA	TRBV30	TRBJ2-7	CAWGSRDRAMYF	TGTGCCTGGGGATCCCGAGACAGGGCGATGTACTTC
NA	NA	TRBV5-5	TRBJ1-3	CASSFWLGTIYF	TGTGCCAGCAGCTTTTGGCTCGGCACCATATATTTT
NA	once	TRBV11-2	TRBJ1-2	CASSLGGGYGYTF	TGTGCCAGCAGCTTAGGGGGAGGATATGGCTACACCTTC
NA	NA	TRBV4-1	TRBJ2-3	CASSWGTTSTDTQYF	TGCGCCAGCAGCTGGGGGACCACGAGCACAGATACGCAGTATTTT
NA	once	TRBV7-3	TRBJ2-1	CASSLIWGTGYNEQFF	TGTGCCAGCAGCTTAATATGGGGGACTGGTTACAATGAGCAGTTCTTC
NA	once	TRBV5-1	TRBJ1-1	CASSLEGRANTEAFF	TGCGCCAGCAGCTTAGAGGGACGGGCGAACACTGAAGCTTTCTTT
TRBD2	NA	TRBV6-5	TRBJ2-1	CASRSGTSRYNEQFF	TGTGCCAGCAGGTCCGGGACTAGCAGATACAATGAGCAGTTCTTC
NA	NA	TRBV20-1	TRBJ1-2	CSARGYGYTF	TGCAGTGCTAGAGGCTATGGCTACACCTTC
TRBD1	NA	TRBV6-4	TRBJ2-6	CASSAGTVSGANVLTF	TGTGCCAGCAGTGCGGGGACAGTCTCTGGGGCCAACGTCCTGACTTTC
NA	few	TRBV4-3	TRBJ1-2	CASSLGTPWNYGYTF	TGCGCCAGCAGCCTTGGGACACCTTGGAACTATGGCTACACCTTC
NA	NA	TRBV29-1	TRBJ2-3	CSVDASGGIYYSTDTQYF	TGCAGCGTTGATGCGAGTGGCGGGATCTATTATAGCACAGATACGCAGTATTTT
NA	NA	TRBV2	TRBJ1-6	CASSRDPILPLHF	TGTGCCAGCAGCCGGGACCCTATTTTACCCCTCCACTTT